A single sample is the source of the 23 T cell receptor beta chains below, sequenced in a study of OX40 agonist ivuxolimab in advanced cancers. TCRdb keeps only in-frame clones here, not all; method: immunoSEQ multiplex PCR. The profile covers 99,000 or so clones, with around 90% appearing a single time and 0.3% to 0.4% taken by the ten largest. Sample: CD4+ or CD8+ T cells sorted from blood, taken in a trial of the OX40 agonist ivuxolimab. The receptors here all came from an adult with an advanced solid tumor such as melanoma, head and neck, liver or kidney cancer.

The chain is built from TRBV7-8 and TRBJ2-1, with 7 positions matching TRBD2. CDR1 and CDR2 from the germline V gene are SGHVS and FQNEAQ. V shed 3 bases and J 10 bases; nucleotides not matched to a gene: 0. This CDR3 region has 11 residues. CDR3 protein: CASSLGGEQFF. The CDR3, as DNA: TGTGCCAGCAGCTTGGGGGGGGAGCAGTTCTTC. Drawing the rest from reference TRBV7-8 and TRBJ2-1, the complete variable domain is GAGVSQSPRYKVAKRGQDVALRCDPISGHVSLFWYQQALGQGPEFLTYFQNEAQLDKSGLPSDRFFAERPEGSVSTLKIQRTQQEDSAVYLCASSLGGEQFFGPGTRLTVL.

The genes are TRBV19 and TRBJ1-5; 10 bases match TRBD1. The CDR3 runs to 16 residues. Losses at the gene ends were 1 base for V and 7 bases for J; bases not matched to a gene: 7. Germline-derived CDR1 and CDR2 are LNHDA and SQIVND (reference sequence). As DNA, the CDR3 is TGTGCCAGTAGTATAGGGGACAGGGGAACTTTCCAGCCCCAGCATTTT. It codes for CASSIGDRGTFQPQHF.

The chain is built from TRBV18 and TRBJ2-1; D is undetermined. This CDR3 comprises 15 residues. Germline CDR1 and CDR2: KGHSH and LQKENI. Trimming pared 1 base from V and 4 bases from J, leaving 11 bases between. The CDR3 region is CASSPQGGAYNEQFF. The CDR3 DNA sequence: TGTGCCAGCTCACCACAGGGTGGAGCTTACAATGAGCAGTTCTTC.

The chain combines TRBV29-1 with TRBJ2-5; D may be TRBD1 or TRBD2 (5 bases each). The CDR3 loop spans 14 amino acids. The germline V and J ends were trimmed by 8 bases and 4 bases, with 20 bases remaining between them. Germline-derived CDR1 and CDR2 are SQVTM and ANQGSEA. The DNA of the CDR3 is TGCAGCACCATGAAGGGCAGGGCGGGAGAGACCCAGTACTTC. This sequence encodes CSTMKGRAGETQYF.

The rearrangement uses TRBV19 and TRBJ2-3, with 7 bases that match TRBD2. The junction had 6 bases not matched to a gene; V was cut back by 5 bases and J by 4 bases. The CDR3 is 14 residues long. The germline gives CDR1 LNHDA, CDR2 SQIVND (reference sequence). CDR3 protein: CASSRRGRPDTQYF. DNA for the CDR3: TGTGCCAGTAGTCGGCGGGGGAGGCCAGATACGCAGTATTTT.

The rearrangement uses TRBV4-2 and TRBJ2-1; 9 nucleotides align to TRBD2. Trimming at V came to 0 bases and at J to 7 bases, leaving 19 bases not matched to a gene. CDR1 is LGHNA, CDR2 YNFKEQ, per germline. This CDR3 spans 20 amino acids. CDR3 loop: CASSQEKASGEGAGGNEQFF. For the CDR3, the DNA is TGTGCCAGCAGCCAAGAAAAGGCGTCGGGGGAAGGAGCGGGAGGTAATGAGCAGTTCTTC.

The chain has TRBV7-2 and TRBJ1-1, with D perhaps TRBD1 (6 bases). Trimming shortened V by 2 bases and J by 5 bases, and 18 bases separated the two germline ends. Per germline, CDR1 SGHTA and CDR2 FQGNSA. This CDR3 has 16 residues. CDR3 in amino acids: CASSLRVGAYGTEAFF. CDR3 sequence (DNA): TGTGCCAGCAGCTTAAGGGTGGGGGCCTACGGGACTGAAGCTTTCTTT.

This chain joins TRBV19 and TRBJ1-5; no firm D call. The CDR3 sequence is 15 residues long. From germline, CDR1 is LNHDA and CDR2 SQIVND (reference sequence). V shed 3 bases and J shed 2 bases, with 11 bases lying between them. This CDR3 is CASSIYKTGNQPQHF. The CDR3 coding sequence is TGTGCCAGTAGTATCTACAAAACTGGCAATCAGCCCCAGCATTTT.

The rearrangement uses TRBV27 and TRBJ2-7; 9 nucleotides match TRBD2. J was trimmed by 7 bases and V by 6 bases; bases with no gene match: 13. This CDR3 has 15 amino acids. Looked up from germline, CDR1 is MNHEY and CDR2 is SMNVEV (reference sequence). DNA for the CDR3: TGTGCCAGCAGAGACCGAGCTAGCGGGATAGGTGAGCAGTACTTC. It translates to CASRDRASGIGEQYF.

This chain links TRBV11-3 with TRBJ2-2; no clear D gene. Looked up from germline, CDR1 is SGHNT and CDR2 is YENEEA. CDR3 length equals 13 residues. The V and J ends lost 0 bases and 7 bases respectively, with 6 bases between them. CDR3 in amino acids: CASSLDRLGELFF. CDR3 in DNA: TGTGCCAGCAGCTTAGACAGACTCGGGGAGCTGTTTTTT.

J is TRBJ2-1 and V is TRBV5-1; perhaps TRBD2 as D (6 bases). CDR3 length equals 12 residues. Trimming took off 4 bases at V and 10 bases at J, with 12 bases between the two ends. The germline V gene encodes CDR1 SGHRS and CDR2 YFSETQ. CDR3 sequence (DNA): TGCGCCAGCAGCCAGGGACTTCGGGAGCAGTTCTTC. Its protein is CASSQGLREQFF.

The rearrangement links TRBV19 to TRBJ1-5; D ambiguous. The CDR3 runs 16 residues. Germline values: CDR1 LNHDA, CDR2 SQIVND (reference sequence). Trimming left V 4 bases short and J 1 base short, with 14 bases between. The CDR3 spells CASSTPPGVSNQPQHF. The DNA for the CDR3 is TGTGCCAGTAGTACCCCTCCCGGGGTGAGCAATCAGCCCCAGCATTTT. Full variable domain (outside the CDR3, taken from reference TRBV19 and TRBJ1-5): DGGITQSPKYLFRKEGQNVTLSCEQNLNHDAMYWYRQDPGQGLRLIYYSQIVNDFQKGDIAEGYSVSREKKESFPLTVTSAQKNPTAFYLCASSTPPGVSNQPQHFGDGTRLSIL.

The chain carries TRBV11-2 and TRBJ2-1, with 11 positions matching TRBD2. The germline CDR1 and CDR2 sequences are SGHAT and FQNNGV. The length of the CDR3 is 13 residues. Trimming cost V 6 bases and J 7 bases; bases outside gene matches: 2. CDR3 in amino acids: CASRLAGGNEQFF. The DNA of the CDR3 is TGTGCCAGCAGGCTAGCGGGGGGTAATGAGCAGTTCTTC.

This chain joins TRBV4-2 and TRBJ1-4, with 7 nucleotides matching TRBD1. V shed 0 bases, J shed 6 bases, and the junction held 10 bases outside the gene matches. CDR1 is LGHNA and CDR2 is YNFKEQ in the germline V gene. This CDR3 is built from 17 residues. The CDR3 reads CASSQDGPGGLYEKLFF. CDR3 in DNA: TGTGCCAGCAGCCAAGATGGCCCAGGGGGGCTGTATGAAAAACTGTTTTTT.

This chain's CDR3 is CASTLAGTQETQYF. The DNA of the CDR3 is TGTGCCAGCACCTTAGCGGGAACCCAAGAGACCCAGTACTTC. The chain recombines TRBV2 with TRBJ2-5; 8 nucleotides align to TRBD2. This CDR3 has 14 residues. The V gene's germline CDR1 is SNHLY and CDR2 FYNNEI. The trim removed 7 bases at V and 1 base at J, leaving 5 bases unmatched.

This sequence joins TRBV21-1 and TRBJ2-4; the D call TRBD2 from the table was never checked on the DNA. TRBV21-1 is designated a pseudogene. CDR3 length: 16 residues. The CDR3 region has the DNA TGTGCCAGCAGCAGCGGCGGGAGGGAAACCAAAAACATTCAGTACTTC. This gives the protein CASSSGGRETKNIQYF.

The rearrangement uses TRBV2 and TRBJ2-5; D remains ambiguous. Germline V gene data show CDR1 as SNHLY and CDR2 as FYNNEI. The CDR3 spans 12 residues. V dropped 8 bases and J dropped 2 bases, with 9 bases sitting between them. CDR3 in DNA: TGTGCCAGCTCGGCAGGACAAGAGACCCAGTACTTC. Translating it yields CASSAGQETQYF.

The CDR3 sequence is CASSGYAAYF. Written as DNA, the CDR3 is TGTGCCAGCAGTGGGTATGCGGCGTATTTT. This sequence joins TRBV2 and TRBJ2-3; D ambiguous. The V gene's germline CDR1 is SNHLY and CDR2 FYNNEI. The CDR3 contains 10 residues. Trimming stripped 4 bases from V and 14 bases from J, with 10 bases between.

In its sample, this clone was seen once. The rearrangement links TRBV7-6 to TRBJ1-3; D call uncertain. The germline V gene has CDR1 SGHVS and CDR2 FNYEAQ. The CDR3 extends over 13 amino acids. V was shortened by 1 base and J by 2 bases, with 3 bases between the two germline ends. Here the CDR3 reads CASSLGTGNTIYF. Written as DNA, the CDR3 is TGTGCCAGCAGCTTAGGGACTGGAAACACCATATATTTT. Full variable domain (rest looked up from reference TRBV7-6 and TRBJ1-3): GAGVSQSPRYKVTKRGQDVALRCDPISGHVSLYWYRQALGQGPEFLTYFNYEAQQDKSGLPNDRFSAERPEGSISTLTIQRTEQRDSAMYRCASSLGTGNTIYFGEGSWLTVV.

This clone appeared once. The gene calls are TRBV7-2 and TRBJ2-7, with 15 positions matching TRBD2. CDR3 size: 19 residues. V dropped 5 bases and J dropped 0; count of bases not matched to a gene: 11. Germline V gene lookup returns CDR1 SGHTA and CDR2 FQGNSA. The DNA for the CDR3 is TGTGCCAGCAGCCTCGGGACTAGCGGGAGGAGGTTTTCCTCCTACGAGCAGTACTTC. This gives the protein CASSLGTSGRRFSSYEQYF.

In regard to this clone: Other DNA sequences in this specimen translate into the identical CDR3. The J gene is TRBJ2-3, the V gene TRBV2; 14 nucleotides match TRBD2. Trimming at V came to 4 bases and at J to 6 bases, leaving 0 bases not matched to a gene. Germline CDR1 and CDR2: SNHLY and FYNNEI. This CDR3 is 14 amino acids long. The CDR3 sequence: CASSGTSGRDTQYF. The CDR3 DNA reads TGTGCCAGCAGTGGGACTAGCGGGAGGGATACGCAGTATTTT.

The chain joins TRBV19 to TRBJ2-7, with 12 positions matching TRBD2. The germline V gene encodes CDR1 LNHDA and CDR2 SQIVND (reference sequence). Losses at the gene ends were 4 bases for V and 3 bases for J; bases not matched to a gene: 1. This CDR3 has 14 amino acids. CDR3 in amino acids: CASSRLAGDYEQYF. CDR3 in DNA: TGTGCCAGTAGTAGACTAGCGGGAGACTACGAGCAGTACTTC.

The chain links TRBV19 to TRBJ2-1, with 9 bases that match TRBD2. Germline CDR1 LNHDA, CDR2 SQIVND (reference sequence). The CDR3 is 17 residues long. V lost 4 bases, J lost 1 base, and 8 bases stayed unmatched. The CDR3, as DNA: TGTGCCAGTAGTAACATCGCGGGACTAGCATCCTACAATGAGCAGTTCTTC. Its protein product is CASSNIAGLASYNEQFF.